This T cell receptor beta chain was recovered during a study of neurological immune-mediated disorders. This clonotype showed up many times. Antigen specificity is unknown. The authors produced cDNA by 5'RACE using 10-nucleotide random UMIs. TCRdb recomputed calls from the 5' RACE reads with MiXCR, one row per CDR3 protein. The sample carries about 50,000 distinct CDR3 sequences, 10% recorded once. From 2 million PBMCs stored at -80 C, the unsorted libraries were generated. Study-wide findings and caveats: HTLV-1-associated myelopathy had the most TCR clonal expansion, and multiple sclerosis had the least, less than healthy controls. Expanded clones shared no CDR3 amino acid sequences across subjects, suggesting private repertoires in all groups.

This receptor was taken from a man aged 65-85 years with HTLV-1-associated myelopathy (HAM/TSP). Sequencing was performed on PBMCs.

The CDR3 DNA reads as TGTGCCAGCAGCTTAACGGGTTATGGCTACACCTTC. This gives the protein CASSLTGYGYTF. The genes are TRBV7-2 and TRBJ1-2; D is unclear. Trimming removed 2 bases from V and 5 bases from J, with 6 bases in between. This CDR3 is built from 12 residues. From germline, CDR1 is SGHTA and CDR2 FQGNSA.